A selection of T cell receptor beta chains follows, all from one sample in a study of response to subunit inactivated influenza vaccine. Each CDR3 protein is one row after TCRdb ran MiXCR on the RT-PCR reads. The sample includes around 180,000 distinct CDR3 sequences, about 9% seen only once; the top ten take approximately 11%. This sample comprised non-naive T cells sorted from PBMCs, obtained on the day of vaccination. The source of these receptors is a man aged 50-59 years who received an inactivated influenza vaccine. Both conserved end residues are trimmed from each CDR3. The order of the fields is D gene, clone size, V gene, CDR3 length, CDR3 protein. A D gene is named only where the DNA matches it firmly. Only part of the rows carry a size: once, few, many, or a class if the clone is expanded.

D: .; size: few; V: TRBV15; length: 15; CDR3: ATSRDLRGTPDNEQF
D: .; size: .; V: TRBV5-1; length: 16; CDR3: ASSLGGFGSESKNIQY
D: .; size: .; V: TRBV6-2/TRBV6-3; length: 13; CDR3: ASSQRAGGPYEQF
D: .; size: many; V: TRBV4-2; length: 12; CDR3: ASSPGTVQETQY
D: TRBD1; size: .; V: TRBV20-1; length: 13; CDR3: SARDGNRGRQPQH
D: .; size: .; V: TRBV7-2; length: 14; CDR3: ASSPDVGTLYNEQF
D: .; size: .; V: TRBV20-1; length: 10; CDR3: SATTKNTEAF
D: .; size: .; V: TRBV24-1; length: 11; CDR3: ATRGTNTGELF
D: TRBD1; size: .; V: TRBV10-3; length: 14; CDR3: AISESRGTGFYGYT
D: TRBD2; size: .; V: TRBV14; length: 18; CDR3: ASSQVRPYQLAGSTDTQY
D: TRBD1; size: few; V: TRBV3-1; length: 15; CDR3: ASSHGTGLSGANVLT
D: TRBD1; size: many; V: TRBV3-1; length: 11; CDR3: ASSRDSLYTQY
D: TRBD1; size: .; V: TRBV9; length: 12; CDR3: ASSSQGWNNEQF
D: TRBD2; size: many; V: TRBV20-1; length: 11; CDR3: SASREVTDTQY
D: .; size: .; V: TRBV12-3/TRBV12-4; length: 12; CDR3: ASSWGTEGAEAF
D: .; size: .; V: TRBV6-6; length: 10; CDR3: ASSYSAGDLY
D: TRBD1; size: many; V: TRBV2; length: 13; CDR3: ASSPTGTASYEQY
D: TRBD2; size: .; V: TRBV2; length: 10; CDR3: ASSSSGTRLH
D: .; size: many; V: TRBV7-2; length: 13; CDR3: ASSLGYQRGNEQF
D: TRBD1; size: few; V: TRBV6-1; length: 16; CDR3: ASSGRDSVLTSTDTQY
D: .; size: few; V: TRBV29-1; length: 11; CDR3: SVAAGSNYGYT
D: .; size: .; V: TRBV7-9; length: 11; CDR3: ASSLERSGEQY
D: TRBD1; size: .; V: TRBV6-1; length: 13; CDR3: ASSPGQARGSPLH
D: .; size: .; V: TRBV27; length: 13; CDR3: ASSLVGNGFYEQY
D: TRBD1; size: .; V: TRBV4-2; length: 15; CDR3: ASSQEYWTGENSPLH
D: .; size: .; V: TRBV20-1; length: 12; CDR3: SASLAEGNNEQF
D: .; size: many; V: TRBV18; length: 13; CDR3: ASSLQGTSTDTQY
D: .; size: .; V: TRBV12-3/TRBV12-4; length: 12; CDR3: ASSLGREFYEQY
D: .; size: few; V: TRBV5-1; length: 11; CDR3: ASSPRGVDGYT